Sequencing of this T cell receptor beta chain was carried out in a study of blood T cell repertoires in COVID-19. Study as a whole: Both acute and convalescent COVID-19 samples were obtained from the United States, Italy and Spain. T cells, B-cell-depleted T cells, or PBMCs supplied cDNA or gDNA.

In the original processing: Estimation of nucleated cell counts relied on the amplification of reference gene primers. TCRdb's copy holds only in-frame clones and misses some; the assay was immunoSEQ multiplex PCR. The DNA gave D and trimming, while V, J and clone size come from that table. The data hold 300,000 to 400,000 clones, with roughly 90% observed a single time. Allocation to cohorts depended on clinical history reported by the participants. The sample consisted of PBMCs or T cells enriched from blood (not recorded which). This TCR was sampled from a woman in her thirties with acute COVID-19.

DNA for the CDR3: TGTGCCAGCTCACCTTTCCGGGACAGGAGTACGAATTCACCCCTCCACTTT. This encodes CASSPFRDRSTNSPLHF. This chain joins TRBV18 and TRBJ1-6; 8 bases match TRBD1. V lost 3 bases to trimming and J lost 7 bases; unmatched junction nucleotides: 11. The V gene's germline CDR1 is KGHSH and CDR2 LQKENI. The CDR3 runs to 17 residues. The whole variable domain, remainder taken from reference TRBV18 and TRBJ1-6, is NAGVMQNPRHLVRRRGQEARLRCSPMKGHSHVYWYRQLPEEGLKFMVYLQKENIIDESGMPKERFSAEFPKEGPSILRIQQVVRGDSAAYFCASSPFRDRSTNSPLHFGNGTRLTVT.